This T cell receptor beta chain was documented in a study of cytomegalovirus exposure and HLA in healthy donors. Study conclusions and caveats: Later analysis indicated greater clonal expansion among HLA-associated TCR beta chains than among equally common other chains. Cytomegalovirus status, reportedly, was diagnosed with high specificity and sensitivity by the classifier.

Notes on this clone: Its specificity is not known.

CDR1 and CDR2 (germline): SGHRS, YFSETQ. This CDR3 is built from 15 residues. V was pared by 1 base and J by 8 bases, with 5 bases of the junction left unmatched. Primers: 60 Vbeta forward and 13 Jbeta reverse. The protocol was immunoSEQ multiplex PCR, while the TCRdb copy is restricted to in-frame clones and leaves out a portion. The listing records 200,000 or so clones. The sequencing input was PBMCs. This sequence was found in a boy under 18 in good health and CMV-seronegative. V is TRBV5-1 and J is TRBJ1-4, with 10 bases that match TRBD1. CDR3 in amino acids: CASSLLGTGVEKLFF. DNA of the CDR3: TGCGCCAGCAGCTTGTTAGGGACAGGGGTCGAAAAACTGTTTTTT.